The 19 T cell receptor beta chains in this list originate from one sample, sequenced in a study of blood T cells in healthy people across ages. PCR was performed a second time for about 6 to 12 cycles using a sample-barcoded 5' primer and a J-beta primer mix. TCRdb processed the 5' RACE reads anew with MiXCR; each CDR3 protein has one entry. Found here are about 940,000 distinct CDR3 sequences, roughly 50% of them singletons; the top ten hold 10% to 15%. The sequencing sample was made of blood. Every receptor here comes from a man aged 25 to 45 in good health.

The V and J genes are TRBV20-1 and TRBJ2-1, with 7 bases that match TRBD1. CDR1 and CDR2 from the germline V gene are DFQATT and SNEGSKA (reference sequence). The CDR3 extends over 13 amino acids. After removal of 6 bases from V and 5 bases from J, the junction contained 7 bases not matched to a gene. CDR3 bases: TGCAGTGCCGTCGGGACAGTACACAATGAGCAGTTCTTC. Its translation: CSAVGTVHNEQFF.

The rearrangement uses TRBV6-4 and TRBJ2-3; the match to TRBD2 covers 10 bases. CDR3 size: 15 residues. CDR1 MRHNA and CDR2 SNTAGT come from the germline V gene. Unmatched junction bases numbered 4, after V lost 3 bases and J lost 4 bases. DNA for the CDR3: TGTGCCAGCAGTGAAACTAGCGGGGCCCCAGATACGCAGTATTTT. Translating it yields CASSETSGAPDTQYF.

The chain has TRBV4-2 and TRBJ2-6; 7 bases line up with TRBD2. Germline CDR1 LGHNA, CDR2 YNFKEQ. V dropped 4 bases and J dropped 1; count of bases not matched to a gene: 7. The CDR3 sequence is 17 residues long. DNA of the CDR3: TGTGCCAGCAGCCGGCGGGAGACTGGATCTGGGGCCAACGTCCTGACTTTC. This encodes CASSRRETGSGANVLTF.

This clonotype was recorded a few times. CDR3 in DNA: TGCAGCGCTCACGGTGGGACAGGCCTGAACTATGGCTACACCTTC. This gives the protein CSAHGGTGLNYGYTF. The chain uses TRBV29-1 and TRBJ1-2, with 8 bases aligning to TRBD1. Germline lookup yields CDR1 SQVTM and CDR2 ANQGSEA. This CDR3 comprises 15 residues. V trimming: 7 bases; J trimming: 2 bases; junction bases outside the gene matches: 12.

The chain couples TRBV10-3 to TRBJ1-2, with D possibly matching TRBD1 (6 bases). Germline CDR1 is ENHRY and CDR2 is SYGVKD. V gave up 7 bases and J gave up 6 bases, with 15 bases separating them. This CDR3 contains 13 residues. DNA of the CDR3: TGTGCCATCACCCCCACAGGGTCGGATGGCTACACCTTC. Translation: CAITPTGSDGYTF.

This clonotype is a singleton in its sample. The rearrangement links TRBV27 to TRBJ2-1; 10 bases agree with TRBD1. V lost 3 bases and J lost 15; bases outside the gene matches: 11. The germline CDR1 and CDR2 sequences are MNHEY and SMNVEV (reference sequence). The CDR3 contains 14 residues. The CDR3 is CASSFLTRDRGPFF. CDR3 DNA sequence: TGTGCCAGCAGTTTCCTAACCCGGGACAGGGGACCGTTCTTC.

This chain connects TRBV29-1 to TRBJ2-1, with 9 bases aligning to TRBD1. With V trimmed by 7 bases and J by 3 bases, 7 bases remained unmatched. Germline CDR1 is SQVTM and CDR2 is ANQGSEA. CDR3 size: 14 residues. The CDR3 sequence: CSANRDRVYNEQFF. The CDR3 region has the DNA TGCAGCGCTAACCGGGACAGGGTCTACAATGAGCAGTTCTTC.

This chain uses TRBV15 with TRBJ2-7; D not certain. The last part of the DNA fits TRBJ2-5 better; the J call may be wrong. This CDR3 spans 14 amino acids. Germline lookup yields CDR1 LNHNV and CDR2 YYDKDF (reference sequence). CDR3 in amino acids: CATSRDRAEETQYF. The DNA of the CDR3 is TGTGCCACCAGCAGAGATAGGGCAGAAGAGACCCAGTACTTC.

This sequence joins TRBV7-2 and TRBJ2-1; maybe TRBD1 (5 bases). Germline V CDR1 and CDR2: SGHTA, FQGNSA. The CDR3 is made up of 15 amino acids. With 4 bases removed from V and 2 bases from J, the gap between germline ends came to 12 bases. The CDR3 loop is CASSSTGNAYNEQFF. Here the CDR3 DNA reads TGTGCCAGCAGCTCCACAGGCAACGCCTACAATGAGCAGTTCTTC.

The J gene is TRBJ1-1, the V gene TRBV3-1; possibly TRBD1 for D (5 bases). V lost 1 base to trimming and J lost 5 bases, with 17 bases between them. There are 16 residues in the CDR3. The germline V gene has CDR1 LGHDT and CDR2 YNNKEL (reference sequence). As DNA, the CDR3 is TGTGCCAGCAGCCAAGGAGGAGCAGGGTTTGGGACTGAAGCTTTCTTT. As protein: CASSQGGAGFGTEAFF. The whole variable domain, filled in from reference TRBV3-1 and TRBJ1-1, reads DTAVSQTPKYLVTQMGNDKSIKCEQNLGHDTMYWYKQDSKKFLKIMFSYNNKELIINETVPNRFSPKSPDKAHLNLHINSLELGDSAVYFCASSQGGAGFGTEAFFGQGTRLTVV.

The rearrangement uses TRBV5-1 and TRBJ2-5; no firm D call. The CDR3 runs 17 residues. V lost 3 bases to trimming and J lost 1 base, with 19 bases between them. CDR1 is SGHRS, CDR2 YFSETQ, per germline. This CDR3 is CASSSDRAPLFQETQYF. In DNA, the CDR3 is TGCGCCAGCAGCTCGGACCGGGCCCCTCTCTTCCAAGAGACCCAGTACTTC.

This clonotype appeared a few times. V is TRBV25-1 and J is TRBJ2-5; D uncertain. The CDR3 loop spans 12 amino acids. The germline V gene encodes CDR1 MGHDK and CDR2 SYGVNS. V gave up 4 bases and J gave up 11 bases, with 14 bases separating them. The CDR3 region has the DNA TGTGCCAGCAGTGGAGGAGTTTTGGAGCAGTACTTC. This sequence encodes CASSGGVLEQYF. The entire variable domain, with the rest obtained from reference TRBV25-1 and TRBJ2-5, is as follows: EADIYQTPRYLVIGTGKKITLECSQTMGHDKMYWYQQDPGMELHLIHYSYGVNSTEKGDLSSESTVSRIRTEHFPLTLESARPSHTSQYLCASSGGVLEQYFGPGTRLLVL.

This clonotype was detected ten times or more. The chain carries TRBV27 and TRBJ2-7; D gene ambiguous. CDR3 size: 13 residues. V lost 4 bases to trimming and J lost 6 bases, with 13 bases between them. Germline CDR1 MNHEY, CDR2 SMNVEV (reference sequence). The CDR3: CASSSEVVSEQYF. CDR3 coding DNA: TGTGCCAGCAGTTCCGAGGTCGTCTCCGAGCAGTACTTC.

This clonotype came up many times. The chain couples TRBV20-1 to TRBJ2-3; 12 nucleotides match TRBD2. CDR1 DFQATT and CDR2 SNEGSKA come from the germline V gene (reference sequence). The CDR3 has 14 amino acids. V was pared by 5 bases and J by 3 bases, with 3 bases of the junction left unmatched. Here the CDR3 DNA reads TGCAGTGCTCCTACTAGCGGGGGGACAGATACGCAGTATTTT. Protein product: CSAPTSGGTDTQYF.

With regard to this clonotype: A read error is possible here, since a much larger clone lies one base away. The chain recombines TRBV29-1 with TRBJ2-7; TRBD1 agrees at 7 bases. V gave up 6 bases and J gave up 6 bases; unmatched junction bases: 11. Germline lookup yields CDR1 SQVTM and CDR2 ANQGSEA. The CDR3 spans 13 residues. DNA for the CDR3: TGCAGCGTCGAGACAGGGATTACCTGCGAGCAGTACTTC. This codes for CSVETGITCEQYF.

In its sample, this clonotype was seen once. DNA for the CDR3: TGTGCCAGCAGCTTGAAGGTCAGGAGTGCCGGGGAGCTGTTTTTT. Residues: CASSLKVRSAGELFF. This sequence joins TRBV11-3 and TRBJ2-2; the D is unclear. Germline loops: CDR1 SGHNT, CDR2 YENEEA. Trimming shortened V by 3 bases and J by 6 bases, and 14 bases separated the two germline ends. There are 15 residues in the CDR3.

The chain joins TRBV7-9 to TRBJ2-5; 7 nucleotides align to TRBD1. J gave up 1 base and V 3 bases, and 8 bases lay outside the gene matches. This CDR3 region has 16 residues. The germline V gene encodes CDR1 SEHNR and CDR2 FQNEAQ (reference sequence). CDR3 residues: CASSLPRTGTQETQYF. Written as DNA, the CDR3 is TGTGCCAGCAGCTTGCCCAGGACAGGAACCCAAGAGACCCAGTACTTC.

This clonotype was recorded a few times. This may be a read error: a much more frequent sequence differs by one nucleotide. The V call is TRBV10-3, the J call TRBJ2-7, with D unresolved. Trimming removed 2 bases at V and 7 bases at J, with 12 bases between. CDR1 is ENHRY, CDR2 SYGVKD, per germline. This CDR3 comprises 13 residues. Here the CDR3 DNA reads TGTGCCATCAGTGAGCGAAAATACAATGAGCAGTACTTC. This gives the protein CAISERKYNEQYF.

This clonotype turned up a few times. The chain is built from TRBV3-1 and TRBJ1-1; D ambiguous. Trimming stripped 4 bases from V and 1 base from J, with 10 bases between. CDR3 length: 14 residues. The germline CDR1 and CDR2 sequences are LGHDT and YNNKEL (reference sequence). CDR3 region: CASSRESQNTEAFF. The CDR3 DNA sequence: TGTGCCAGCAGCCGAGAATCTCAGAACACTGAAGCTTTCTTT. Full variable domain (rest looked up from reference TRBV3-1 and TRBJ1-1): DTAVSQTPKYLVTQMGNDKSIKCEQNLGHDTMYWYKQDSKKFLKIMFSYNNKELIINETVPNRFSPKSPDKAHLNLHINSLELGDSAVYFCASSRESQNTEAFFGQGTRLTVV.